This note documents a single TCR beta chain sequence. Other nucleotide sequences in the sample specify the same CDR3. With 6 bases clipped from V and 2 bases from J, the junction kept 1 base outside the gene matches. There are 14 residues in the CDR3. Germline V gene lookup returns CDR1 SNHLY and CDR2 FYNNEI. The source of the sample is a study of blood T cell repertoires in COVID-19. Study background: Sites across the United States, Italy and Spain contributed samples from acute and convalescent COVID-19. Sources were T cells, B-cell-depleted T cells, or PBMCs; the material itself was cDNA or gDNA.

In the original analysis: Reference gene primer amplification in the assay estimated nucleated cell counts. The table came from immunoSEQ multiplex PCR; TCRdb's copy has only in-frame clones and leaves some out. V and J calls and clone size are copied from that table; D and trimming were computed from the DNA. The table shows 150,000 to 160,000 clones, with 85% to 90% occurring only once. Sequenced input: peripheral blood. The V gene is TRBV2, the J gene TRBJ1-5, with 10 bases identical to TRBD1. The origin of this receptor is a middle-aged woman with acute or convalescent COVID-19. CDR3 nucleotides: TGTGCCAGCAGCGGGACAGGGGGCAATCAGCCCCAGCATTTT. It is translated as CASSGTGGNQPQHF.